The rows below give T cell receptor beta chains drawn from one sample of a study of T cell responses to AZD1222 COVID-19 vaccine. Libraries were prepared by immunoSEQ multiplex PCR; TCRdb keeps only in-frame clonotypes and omits some of them. The table has under 130,000 clones, around 80% seen once. Source: peripheral blood, taken on day 0 of AZD1222 vaccination. All receptors derive from an adult in good health. CDR3s include the opening cysteine and the closing phenylalanine or tryptophan. D genes are given only for firm matches. A row's size may be missing; if present it is once, few, many or a size class.

clone_size	d_call	v_call	j_call	cdr3_nt	cdr3_aa
-	-	TRBV4-1	TRBJ1-2	TGCGCCAGCAGCCACAACCTATTAACGGTCACCGACTATGGCTACACCTTC	CASSHNLLTVTDYGYTF
-	-	TRBV4-2	TRBJ1-5	TGTGCCAGCAGCCAAGACTACAGGGACTATGATAATCAGCCCCAGCATTTT	CASSQDYRDYDNQPQHF
once	TRBD1	TRBV11-3	TRBJ1-4	TGTGCCAGCAGCCTAAAAAAGAACAGGGGGCGGACTAATGAAAAACTGTTTTTT	CASSLKKNRGRTNEKLFF
-	TRBD1	TRBV7-8	TRBJ1-1	TGTGCCAGCAGCCGAGACAGGGGGCTTCCTGAAGCTTTCTTT	CASSRDRGLPEAFF
-	-	TRBV9	TRBJ2-7	TGTGCCAGCAGCGTAGGAGCCCGCGACGAGCAGTACTTC	CASSVGARDEQYF
-	-	TRBV6-2/TRBV6-3	TRBJ2-2	TGTGCCAGCAGTTACCTGTTCGGAGACACCGGGGAGCTGTTTTTT	CASSYLFGDTGELFF
-	-	TRBV3-1/TRBV3-2	TRBJ1-3	TGTGCCAGCAGCCACCGACCCCCTGGAAACACCATATATTTT	CASSHRPPGNTIYF
-	-	TRBV27	TRBJ2-7	TGTGCCAGCAGTTTATCGGTCGGCGGGTCCTACGAGCAGTACTTC	CASSLSVGGSYEQYF
-	-	TRBV7-2	TRBJ2-3	TGTGCCAGCAGCTTAGATGGTGGGGGTAGCACAGATACGCAGTATTTT	CASSLDGGGSTDTQYF
-	-	TRBV18	TRBJ1-5	TGTGCCAGCTCTCCAGGGAAAGAGGTTCAGCCCCAGCATTTT	CASSPGKEVQPQHF
-	-	TRBV19	TRBJ1-3	TGTGCCAGTAGTATAATGGGTACGGGCTTATCTGGAAACACCATATATTTT	CASSIMGTGLSGNTIYF
-	-	TRBV5-5	TRBJ2-1	TGTGCCAGCAGCTTGGGACAAGCGAATGAGCAGTTCTTC	CASSLGQANEQFF
-	TRBD1	TRBV19	TRBJ1-3	TGTGCCAGTAATAGACAGGGGCTCGGAAACACCATATATTTT	CASNRQGLGNTIYF
-	-	TRBV5-5	TRBJ2-7	TGTGCCAGCAGCTTGGTCGTTGGACAGATCTACGAGCAGTACTTC	CASSLVVGQIYEQYF
-	TRBD2	TRBV5-6	TRBJ2-1	TGTGCCAGCAGCTTAGCGGGGGGGTACTACAATGAGCAGTTCTTC	CASSLAGGYYNEQFF
few	-	TRBV25-1	TRBJ2-7	TGTGCCAGCAGTGGGGACGCCCTGAGCTACGAGCAGTACTTC	CASSGDALSYEQYF
-	-	TRBV7-8	TRBJ2-1	TGTGCCAGCACGCGGGTCGGGGCCTTCTCCTACAATGAGCAGTTCTTC	CASTRVGAFSYNEQFF
-	TRBD1	TRBV14	TRBJ1-1	TGTGCCAGCAGCTTAAGGACAGGGAGGGGCACTGAAGCTTTCTTT	CASSLRTGRGTEAFF
-	-	TRBV27	TRBJ1-6	TGTGCCAGCAGCCCGATTGGACAGTCCCTTTCACCCCTCCACTTT	CASSPIGQSLSPLHF
-	TRBD1	TRBV5-1	TRBJ1-2	TGCGCCAGCAGCCCCCAACAGGGGGTTAGCTATGGCTACACCTTC	CASSPQQGVSYGYTF
-	-	TRBV19	TRBJ1-6	TGTGCCAGTAGTACAGGGAATCGTTCACCCCTCCACTTT	CASSTGNRSPLHF
-	-	TRBV4-2	TRBJ1-5	TGTGCCAGCAGCCAAGATTTAGGCCAGCCCCAGCATTTT	CASSQDLGQPQHF
once	-	TRBV18	TRBJ1-2	TGTGCCAGCTCACCACCGATAGCACCTAACTATGGCTACACCTTC	CASSPPIAPNYGYTF
-	TRBD1	TRBV10-2	TRBJ2-5	TGCGCCAGCAGAGACAGGGGGCGCGGAGAGACCCAGTACTTC	CASRDRGRGETQYF
-	TRBD1	TRBV5-1	TRBJ1-2	TGCGCCAGCAGCTCGCGGGGACAGGGCTATGGCTACACCTTC	CASSSRGQGYGYTF
-	-	TRBV7-2	TRBJ1-3	TGTGCCAGCAGCTTTCAGGAGCTTAGGGGAAACACCATATATTTT	CASSFQELRGNTIYF
-	-	TRBV19	TRBJ2-1	TGTGCCAGTAGCCGAGGGTTGCCCGAGCAGTTCTTC	CASSRGLPEQFF